The text below deals with one T cell receptor (beta chain). Its antigen is as yet unknown. This specimen belongs to a study of blood T cells in healthy people across ages. Findings and caveats of the study: Roughly linearly, TCR beta diversity per million T cells fell as age increased. CMV status of donors was unknown, possibly confounding expanded clonotype changes.

Primed by a sample-barcoded 5' primer and a J-beta primer mix, a second PCR proceeded for about 7 to 12 cycles. TCRdb processed the 5' RACE reads anew with MiXCR; each CDR3 protein has one entry. Among fewer than 800,000 distinct CDR3 sequences listed, approximately 50% were seen once. CDR1 MNHNY and CDR2 SVGAGI come from the germline V gene (reference sequence). The ends lost 5 bases at V and 5 bases at J; junction bases unmatched: 5. The CDR3 length is 14 residues. Sequenced: blood. The V and J genes are TRBV6-6 and TRBJ2-1; 8 bases line up with TRBD1. This receptor was obtained from a woman aged 60 to 75 in good health. CDR3 region: CASSRATGDNEQFF. As DNA, the CDR3 is TGTGCCAGCAGTAGGGCGACAGGGGACAATGAGCAGTTCTTC.